This T cell receptor beta chain was profiled in a study of T cell responses to AZD1222 COVID-19 vaccine. Study results and limitations: Females outnumbered males among donors, who were mostly white British; clonal diversity was possibly underestimated. Vaccine-associated CD4 TCRs spanned spike, dominant at 160-218 and 743-854.

Profiled with immunoSEQ multiplex PCR; TCRdb holds only in-frame clones, not every one. The sample shows 140,000 to 150,000 clones, approximately 90% of them seen only once. This clone has only one observation. Its specificity is not known. This CDR3 comprises 14 residues. Germline CDR1 and CDR2: SGHAT and FQNNGV. V was trimmed by 2 bases and J by 4 bases, leaving 8 bases between them. The chain links TRBV11-2 to TRBJ2-2; tentative D call: TRBD1 (5 bases). Sequences were derived from peripheral blood, sampled 28 days after the second AZD1222 dose. The receptor was derived from an adult who received the AZD1222 COVID-19 vaccine. CDR3 sequence (DNA): TGTGCCAGCAGCTTAAGACAGTCCACCGGGGAGCTGTTTTTT. This codes for CASSLRQSTGELFF.